Here is one TCR beta chain with its context. The antigen remains unidentified. Germline V gene data show CDR1 as SGHTA and CDR2 as FQGNSA. V was pared by 1 base and J by 10 bases, with 5 bases of the junction left unmatched. This CDR3 spans 13 amino acids. The sample comes from a study of blood T cells in healthy people across ages. General study points: Expanded clonotype shifts may have been confounded, as the donors had an unknown CMV status.

The authors ran a second PCR of roughly 7 to 11 cycles using a sample-barcoded 5' primer and a J-beta primer mix. One entry per CDR3 protein results from TCRdb running MiXCR on the 5' RACE reads. The sample records 600,000 to 1,000,000 distinct CDR3 sequences, roughly 25% being singletons. Separately, the same data were catalogued under a study of T cells of mothers and their children.

J is TRBJ2-3 and V is TRBV7-2; 7 nucleotides agree with TRBD2. This sequence originates from a boy between 10 and 17 years old in good health. The sequencing input was blood. The DNA of the CDR3 is TGTGCCAGCAGCTTAGGCGGGAGTTACGCGCAGTATTTT. Its protein is CASSLGGSYAQYF.